This TCR beta chain was obtained from a study of early T cells in non-severe SARS-CoV-2 infection. As for the study in general: The chains were unpaired, and the sequenced material was bulk RNA from unsorted whole blood.

The CDR3 consists of 15 residues. The V gene lost 0 bases and the J gene lost 7 bases, with 14 bases spanning the gap. CDR1 and CDR2 (germline): SGHDT, YYEEEE. Attached unique molecular identifiers marked individual cDNA molecules. One entry per CDR3 protein, called by TCRdb with MiXCR from the 5' RACE reads. The table shows some 100,000 distinct CDR3 sequences, with roughly 14% occurring only once. This clonotype has at least ten counts. The antigen remains unidentified. Regarding the study as a whole: Anti-spike CD8 specificities were favored by VDJdb matching, whose results missed private and CD4 specificities.

The chain employs TRBV5-6 and TRBJ2-1; weak D call: TRBD2 (5 bases). The TCR was taken from an adult who was a healthcare worker with PCR-confirmed SARS-CoV-2 infection or an uninfected control (not recorded which). Source material: whole blood. CDR3 residues: CASSLGPHRGNEQFF. The CDR3 DNA reads as TGTGCCAGCAGCTTGGGTCCCCACCGGGGTAATGAGCAGTTCTTC. Drawing the rest from reference TRBV5-6 and TRBJ2-1, the complete variable domain is DAGVTQSPTHLIKTRGQQVTLRCSPKSGHDTVSWYQQALGQGPQFIFQYYEEEERQRGNFPDRFSGHQFPNYSSELNVNALLLGDSALYLCASSLGPHRGNEQFFGPGTRLTVL.